Following are 31 T cell receptor beta chains from one sample sequenced in a study of tumor-infiltrating lymphocytes in primary liver carcinoma. Germline DNA was also extracted, with blood RNA taken from unsorted whole blood. Total RNA (approximately 0.5 ug) served as template for TCR beta cDNA synthesis primed by a constant-region primer. ARM-PCR, slightly modified, supplied the TCR beta libraries through three nested multiplex PCR rounds. It was with TRBV1-TRBV30 forward primers and a C-beta reverse primer that the first two PCR rounds were run, at about 10 cycles each. TCRdb reprocessed the multiplex PCR reads with MiXCR, giving one entry per CDR3 protein. This table holds fewer than 350,000 distinct CDR3 sequences, about 61% found once. Input material: peripheral blood. Source of these receptors: a man aged 35 to 55 with primary liver carcinoma and hepatitis B virus infection.

This clonotype was detected only a few times. This could be a read error, since a much larger clone is one nucleotide away. The rearrangement uses TRBV6-6 and TRBJ2-5; the match to TRBD1 covers 7 bases. With V trimmed by 5 bases and J by 5 bases, 5 bases remained unmatched. From germline, CDR1 is MNHNY and CDR2 SVGAGI (reference sequence). This CDR3 has 13 amino acids. The CDR3 region has the DNA TGTGCCAGCAGTGGACAGGATGGGGAGACCCAGTACTTC. The encoded protein is CASSGQDGETQYF.

Comments on this clonotype: A much bigger clone sits one base away, suggesting this may be a read error. V is TRBV4-3 and J is TRBJ2-3; tentatively, D is TRBD1 or TRBD2 (5 bases each). The CDR3 sequence is 17 residues long. CDR1 and CDR2 from the germline V gene are LGHNA and YSLEER. The V end was cut by 3 bases, the J end by 4 bases, with 20 bases between. The CDR3 sequence: CASSQTLGTPYADTQYF. The CDR3 coding sequence is TGCGCCAGCAGCCAGACCCTGGGGACCCCCTACGCAGATACGCAGTATTTT.

About this clonotype itself: One end of the junction does not line up with germline, which may come from a read error. The chain has TRBV6-5 and TRBJ2-7; D gene unclear. Germline CDR1 is MNHEY and CDR2 is SVGAGI. The CDR3 has 15 amino acids. The CDR3: CASSYLAFPSCEQYF. The CDR3 DNA follows: TGTGCCAGCAGTTATTTGGCCTTCCCCTCCTGCGAGCAGTACTTC.

To note about this clonotype: Given the absence of the conserved phenylalanine or tryptophan at the CDR3 end, a read error is likely. The chain employs TRBV11-2 and TRBJ2-7; 8 bases line up with TRBD2. CDR3 length: 15 residues. V shed 5 bases, J shed 4 bases, and the junction held 10 bases outside the gene matches. Germline lookup yields CDR1 SGHAT and CDR2 FQNNGV. The CDR3 bases are TGTGCCAGCAGCCCACTACCGGGACTAGAGTACGAGCAGTACATC. This sequence encodes CASSPLPGLEYEQYI.

In this sample, this clonotype turned up a few times. This sequence joins TRBV7-9 and TRBJ2-7, with 9 bases identical to TRBD1. Germline values: CDR1 SEHNR, CDR2 FQNEAQ (reference sequence). The CDR3 is 15 amino acids. The ends lost 5 bases at V and 4 bases at J; junction bases unmatched: 9. CDR3 amino acids: CASSPRTGGAYEQYF. CDR3 in DNA: TGTGCCAGCAGCCCCCGAACAGGGGGCGCATACGAGCAGTACTTC.

This clonotype came up many times. The CDR3 DNA reads TGTGCCAGCAGCCCTGGACTAGCGGTTTTTGAGACCCAGTACTTC. The encoded protein is CASSPGLAVFETQYF. V and J are TRBV11-2 and TRBJ2-5; 10 bases align to TRBD2. The CDR3 consists of 15 residues. Germline V gene lookup returns CDR1 SGHAT and CDR2 FQNNGV. With 5 bases clipped from V and 5 bases from J, the junction kept 8 bases outside the gene matches. The complete variable domain, with remaining parts taken from reference TRBV11-2 and TRBJ2-5, reads EAGVAQSPRYKIIEKRQSVAFWCNPISGHATLYWYQQILGQGPKLLIQFQNNGVVDDSQLPKDRFSAERLKGVDSTLKIQPAKLEDSAVYLCASSPGLAVFETQYFGPGTRLLVL.

The chain combines TRBV28 with TRBJ2-3, with D maybe TRBD2 (5 bases). V lost 6 bases and J lost 0, with 16 bases in between. The germline V gene has CDR1 MDHEN and CDR2 SYDVKM. The CDR3 totals 16 residues. The CDR3 DNA reads TGTGCCAGCAGGGACTGGGGTAGCGCTAGCACAGATACGCAGTATTTT. The encoded protein is CASRDWGSASTDTQYF. Supplemented by reference TRBV28 and TRBJ2-3, the full variable domain reads DVKVTQSSRYLVKRTGEKVFLECVQDMDHENMFWYRQDPGLGLRLIYFSYDVKMKEKGDIPEGYSVSREKKERFSLILESASTNQTSMYLCASRDWGSASTDTQYFGPGTRLTVL.

As for this clonotype: This may stem from a read error, because a much larger clone lies one nucleotide away. This sequence joins TRBV29-1 and TRBJ1-1; 7 bases agree with TRBD1. The germline V gene has CDR1 SQVTM and CDR2 ANQGSEA. The length of the CDR3 is 14 residues. CDR3 DNA: TGCAGCGTGAGCTCACAGGGGTTGAACACTGAAGCTCTCTTT. Translating it yields CSVSSQGLNTEALF.

The rearrangement joins TRBV7-3 to TRBJ2-7, with 7 bases that match TRBD1. The junction had 3 bases not matched to a gene; V was cut back by 1 base and J by 6 bases. The CDR3 totals 13 residues. Germline lookup yields CDR1 SGHTA and CDR2 FQGTGA. Here the CDR3 DNA reads TGTGCCAGCAGCTTAAGTGGACAGGTCGAGCAGTACTTC. Translation: CASSLSGQVEQYF. Combining the CDR3 with reference TRBV7-3 and TRBJ2-7 gives the whole variable domain GAGVSQTPSNKVTEKGKYVELRCDPISGHTALYWYRQSLGQGPEFLIYFQGTGAADDSGLPNDRFFAVRPEGSVSTLKIQRTERGDSAVYLCASSLSGQVEQYFGPGTRLTVT.

Of note for this clonotype: It may be a read error: a sequence one base away is much more abundant. The chain couples TRBV4-2 to TRBJ2-5; 10 bases agree with TRBD2. Germline V gene sequence: CDR1 LGHNA, CDR2 YNFKEQ. The CDR3 length is 16 residues. The CDR3 bases are TGTGACAGCAGCCAAGACGCGGGACTAGCGAAAGAGACCCAGTACTTC. Its protein product is CDSSQDAGLAKETQYF.

As to this clonotype: A clone one base away is much larger, so this may be a read error. Because the CDR3 is missing its conserved closing phenylalanine or tryptophan, this is likely a read error. The J gene is TRBJ2-1, the V gene TRBV6-2 or TRBV6-3; 15 bases are a match to TRBD2. Per the germline V gene, CDR1 is MNHEY and CDR2 is SVGEGT. The CDR3 contains 17 residues. V trimming: 4 bases; J trimming: 6 bases; junction bases outside the gene matches: 7. The CDR3 loop is CASSSGTSGRMFNEQFL. CDR3 in DNA: TGTGCCAGCAGTTCGGGGACTAGCGGGAGGATGTTCAATGAGCAGTTCTTA.

This clonotype was detected many times. The V gene is TRBV11-2, the J gene TRBJ2-3; 12 bases agree with TRBD1. V lost 5 bases, J lost 4 bases, and 13 bases stayed unmatched. Germline lookup yields CDR1 SGHAT and CDR2 FQNNGV. This CDR3 spans 18 amino acids. The CDR3 here is CASSQGNLGQGAADTQYF. DNA of the CDR3: TGTGCCAGCAGCCAGGGGAATTTGGGACAGGGGGCGGCAGATACGCAGTATTTT.

A note on this clonotype: A much more abundant neighbour one base away suggests this may be a read error. The chain couples TRBV29-1 to TRBJ2-1, with unresolved D. The CDR3 has 15 residues. V was cut by 8 bases and J by 6 bases, with 23 bases left in between. Germline V gene sequence: CDR1 SQVTM, CDR2 ANQGSEA. The DNA of the CDR3 is TGCAGCCTTGTACATCGGGTAGGTCTGGGCAATGAGCAGTTCTTC. Its protein is CSLVHRVGLGNEQFF.

V gene TRBV14 combines with J gene TRBJ2-7; 8 bases map to TRBD2. The CDR3 covers 15 residues. J was trimmed by 2 bases and V by 4 bases; bases with no gene match: 7. Germline V CDR1 and CDR2: SGHDN, FVKESK. CDR3 sequence (DNA): TGTGCCAGCAGCCCCGGGGGGGCCAAACCCTACGAGCAGTACTTC. It yields the protein CASSPGGAKPYEQYF.

With respect to this clonotype: This may be a read error: a much more frequent sequence differs by one nucleotide. The V call is TRBV5-5, the J call TRBJ2-2, with no clear D. Germline CDR1 and CDR2: SGHKS and YYEKEE (reference sequence). V shed 0 bases and J shed 4 bases, with 10 bases lying between them. This CDR3 is built from 15 residues. CDR3 sequence reads: CASSLGGVGTGELFF. In nucleotides, the CDR3 is TGTGCCAGCAGCTTGGGTGGGGTCGGCACCGGGGAGCTGTTTTTT.

This clonotype has at least ten counts. The rearrangement uses TRBV29-1 and TRBJ2-7; 8 nucleotides agree with TRBD2. Germline CDR1 and CDR2: SQVTM and ANQGSEA. The V segment lost 5 bases and the J segment 2 bases; nucleotides outside the gene matches: 8. This CDR3 contains 14 residues. CDR3 residues: CSVILAEGAYEQYF. The DNA of the CDR3 is TGCAGCGTTATACTAGCGGAAGGGGCCTACGAGCAGTACTTC.

Remarks on this clonotype: Because it lacks the conserved phenylalanine or tryptophan at the end, this CDR3 is likely a read error. The chain links TRBV4-2 to TRBJ2-1, with a tentative D call TRBD2 (5 bases). Trimming cost V 2 bases and J 9 bases, with 11 bases left between them. The CDR3 runs 13 residues. The germline V gene encodes CDR1 LGHNA and CDR2 YNFKEQ. CDR3: CASSQSLVGEQFS. CDR3 bases: TGTGCCAGCAGCCAATCACTAGTGGGTGAGCAGTTCTCC.

This chain uses TRBV11-3 with TRBJ2-3, with D possibly matching TRBD2 (5 bases). The CDR3 sequence is 16 residues long. Germline loops: CDR1 SGHNT, CDR2 YENEEA. V lost 3 bases and J lost 6, with 19 bases in between. CDR3 in amino acids: CASSLGLARARDTQYF. CDR3 nucleotide sequence: TGTGCCAGCAGCTTGGGATTAGCGAGAGCTCGGGATACGCAGTATTTT.

This clonotype was found once. A much bigger clone sits one base away, suggesting this may be a read error. The chain has TRBV10-2 and TRBJ1-6; D uncertain. V was pared by 6 bases and J by 6 bases, with 12 bases between. Per the germline V gene, CDR1 is WSHSY and CDR2 is SAAADI. This CDR3 region has 14 residues. The CDR3 DNA follows: TGCGCCAGCAGCCCCCGGGCCGTTAATTCACCCCTCCACTTT. Its translation is CASSPRAVNSPLHF.

V gene TRBV11-2 combines with J gene TRBJ2-7; D possibly corresponds to TRBD1 (5 bases). The CDR3 length is 16 residues. The germline V gene encodes CDR1 SGHAT and CDR2 FQNNGV. The V end lost 5 bases, the J end lost 3 bases, and 20 bases lay between the germline ends. CDR3: CASSLVGAALRYEQYF. DNA of the CDR3: TGTGCCAGCAGCCTAGTTGGGGCAGCCCTTCGCTACGAGCAGTACTTC.

Note on this clonotype: A junction end diverges from the germline sequence, so it may reflect a read error. J is TRBJ2-3 and V is TRBV6-2 or TRBV6-3; 11 bases align to TRBD2. CDR1 is MNHEY and CDR2 is SVGEGT in the germline V gene. The CDR3 loop spans 14 amino acids. CDR3 sequence (DNA): TGTGCCAGCAGTTACACCCTAGCGGGAGGCCCAGAGTGTTTT. Encoded protein: CASSYTLAGGPECF.

This clonotype was found a few times. At one end the junction does not follow the germline gene, possibly because of a read error. The gene calls are TRBV11-2 and TRBJ2-2; D unresolved. The CDR3 is 15 residues long. CDR1 and CDR2 (germline): SGHAT, FQNNGV. This chain's CDR3 is CASSLVVASAGELFF. CDR3 nucleotide sequence: TGTGCTAGCAGCTTAGTAGTAGCCTCGGCCGGGGAGCTGTTTTTT.

With regard to this clonotype: The junction departs from germline at one end; a sequencing error may be responsible. J is TRBJ2-5 and V is TRBV4-2; 10 bases are a match to TRBD2. The CDR3 length is 18 residues. Per germline, CDR1 LGHNA and CDR2 YNFKEQ. The CDR3 spells CAGSQALAGTMRQETQYF. The CDR3 DNA follows: TGTGCCGGCAGCCAAGCACTAGCGGGAACGATGCGCCAAGAGACCCAATACTTC.

This clonotype has only one observation. Compared with germline, one end of the junction differs, possibly owing to a read error. J is TRBJ2-7 and V is TRBV6-5; possibly TRBD2 for D (6 bases). The CDR3 sequence is 14 residues long. Germline lookup yields CDR1 MNHEY and CDR2 SVGAGI. The CDR3 sequence is CASRRLEGDYEQYF. The CDR3 DNA reads as TGTGCCAGCAGAAGACTAGAGGGAGACTACGAGCAATACTTC.

The table lists this clonotype with a few counts. A junction end diverges from the germline sequence, so it may reflect a read error. CDR3 sequence reads: CVSTDSTSYEQYF. DNA for the CDR3: TGTGTCAGCACCGACAGCACCTCCTACGAGCAGTACTTC. The chain carries TRBV6-5 and TRBJ2-7, with a weak D call TRBD1 (5 bases). Germline V CDR1 and CDR2: MNHEY, SVGAGI. CDR3 length: 13 residues.

For this clonotype: The junction differs from germline at one of its ends, possibly a read error. J is TRBJ2-3 and V is TRBV11-2; D is possibly TRBD2 (6 bases). The germline V gene has CDR1 SGHAT and CDR2 FQNNGV. The CDR3 sequence is 16 residues long. This chain's CDR3 is CTSSLFPSESTDTQYF. CDR3 bases: TGTACCAGCAGCTTATTTCCTAGCGAGAGCACAGATACGCAGTATTTT.

In regard to this clonotype: One junction end disagrees with the germline gene, perhaps due to a read error. This sequence joins TRBV11-1 and TRBJ2-1; maybe TRBD1 (5 bases). The CDR3 has 14 residues. CDR1 and CDR2 from the germline V gene are SGHAT and FQDESV (reference sequence). The CDR3 nucleotides are TGTTCCAGCAATCTGGACAACTCCTACAATGAGCAGTTCTTC. This translates into CSSNLDNSYNEQFF.

Concerning this clonotype itself: Possible read error: a much larger clone is one base away. The chain uses TRBV6-6 and TRBJ1-1, with a weak D call TRBD1 (6 bases). Germline V gives CDR1 MNHNY, CDR2 SVGAGI (reference sequence). The CDR3 length is 13 residues. The CDR3 here is CTSSLQGNTEAFF. The CDR3 coding sequence is TGTACCAGCAGCCTACAGGGGAACACTGAAGCTTTCTTT.

To note about this clonotype: A much larger clone is a single base away; this may be a read error. V and J are TRBV6-2 or TRBV6-3 and TRBJ1-1; no clear D. Germline V gene data show CDR1 as MNHEY and CDR2 as SVGEGT. The CDR3 sequence is 14 residues long. The CDR3 loop is CASSQDLLNIEAFF. CDR3 nucleotide sequence: TGTGCCAGCAGTCAGGACTTACTGAACATTGAAGCTTTCTTT.

CDR3 DNA: TGTGCCTGGCAACAGGGAGTTGGAAACACCATATATTTT. It is translated as CAWQQGVGNTIYF. This sequence joins TRBV30 and TRBJ1-3, with D perhaps matching TRBD1 (6 bases). From germline, CDR1 is GTSNPN and CDR2 SVGIG (reference sequence). V was pared by 5 bases and J by 3 bases, with 11 bases between. CDR3 size: 13 residues.

This chain links TRBV28 with TRBJ2-7; D unclear. The V and J ends lost 8 bases and 7 bases respectively, with 9 bases between them. From germline, CDR1 is MDHEN and CDR2 SYDVKM. This CDR3 is 10 amino acids long. The chain's CDR3 is CASGRVEQYF. DNA of the CDR3: TGTGCCAGCGGGCGTGTGGAGCAGTACTTC.